These T cell receptor beta chains were read from a single sample in a study of cytomegalovirus exposure and HLA in healthy donors. The method was immunoSEQ multiplex PCR; TCRdb's version includes in-frame clones alone and lacks a portion of them. The sample lists 95,000 to 120,000 clones, around 77% occurring once. The sequenced sample was PBMCs. These receptor sequences come from a woman aged 25 to 39 in good health and CMV-seropositive. Both conserved end residues are part of each CDR3. The D gene is left open where the match is weak. Clone size is stated in some rows and not others, as once, few, many or a class when expanded.

d_gene	v_gene	abundance	j_gene	CDR3aa	CDR3nt
TRBD2	TRBV6-1	few	TRBJ2-3	CATERLAGGTDTQYF	TGTGCCACCGAACGACTAGCGGGAGGGACAGATACGCAGTATTTT
TRBD1	TRBV9	few	TRBJ1-1	CASSVGQGANTEAFF	TGTGCCAGCAGCGTGGGACAGGGGGCGAACACTGAAGCTTTCTTT
TRBD1	TRBV6-1	once	TRBJ1-1	CASSALGGGWLNTEAFF	TGTGCCAGCAGTGCCCTAGGGGGCGGGTGGTTGAACACTGAAGCTTTCTTT
NA	TRBV14	once	TRBJ2-3	CASSGERVAQYF	TGTGCCAGCAGCGGGGAGAGGGTAGCGCAGTATTTT
NA	TRBV6-5	NA	TRBJ2-7	CASSAGTALSYEQYF	TGTGCCAGCAGTGCAGGGACTGCTCTTTCCTACGAGCAGTACTTC
NA	TRBV13	NA	TRBJ1-1	CASRNHVEAFF	TGTGCCAGCAGAAATCATGTTGAAGCTTTCTTT
NA	TRBV19	NA	TRBJ2-6	CASSMTLSSSGANVLTF	TGTGCCAGTAGTATGACTCTATCTTCATCTGGGGCCAACGTCCTGACTTTC
NA	TRBV6-6	once	TRBJ2-4	CAITAQENLWKYF	TGTGCCATAACCGCACAGGAGAACTTATGGAAGTACTTC
NA	TRBV27	NA	TRBJ2-7	CASNIGAPTYEQYF	TGTGCCAGCAACATAGGGGCACCGACCTACGAGCAGTACTTC
NA	TRBV10-3	NA	TRBJ1-1	CAISERERLNTEAFF	TGTGCCATCAGTGAAAGGGAGCGTCTGAACACTGAAGCTTTCTTT
NA	TRBV30	NA	TRBJ1-2	CAWRGLVGAGYTF	TGTGCCTGGAGGGGGTTGGTTGGGGCCGGCTACACCTTC
NA	TRBV10-3	NA	TRBJ1-2	CAIRPDSRGYTF	TGTGCCATCAGACCCGACAGCCGCGGCTACACCTTC
TRBD1	TRBV6-1	NA	TRBJ2-7	CASSAGQGAGEQYF	TGTGCCAGCAGTGCGGGACAGGGGGCAGGGGAGCAGTACTTC
NA	TRBV29-1	once	TRBJ1-1	CSVAFTPGQNTEAFF	TGCAGCGTTGCATTCACCCCTGGGCAGAACACTGAAGCTTTCTTT
NA	TRBV6-4	few	TRBJ1-1	CASEQHLNTEAFF	TGTGCCAGCGAACAGCACTTGAACACTGAAGCTTTCTTT
NA	TRBV30	NA	TRBJ2-7	CAWSQGSYEQYF	TGTGCCTGGTCCCAGGGGTCCTACGAGCAGTACTTC
NA	TRBV27	NA	TRBJ1-1	CASSPSRTEAFF	TGTGCCAGCAGCCCTAGTCGGACTGAAGCTTTCTTT
NA	TRBV19	few	TRBJ1-6	CASSPSGTIGSPLHF	TGTGCCAGTAGTCCTTCCGGGACTATAGGTTCACCCCTCCACTTT